The 14 T cell receptor beta chains reported below all come from one sample, sequenced in a study of T cell responses to AZD1222 COVID-19 vaccine (dated by TCRdb to about 2021). Library generation was performed with the immunoSEQ multiplex PCR assay. TCRdb took over this immuneACCESS table, retaining in-frame rearrangements with V and J assigned. Such tables are incomplete; in checked studies, under half of the missing clones stem from an unresolved V gene, and the remainder is unexplained. The sample table holds tens of thousands of clones, of which under 90% were seen once. The ten largest clones capture over 1.3% of the sample. The intended sense of this specimen's time point label: about 28 days (+/-7) after the second vaccine dose. The sequencing used peripheral blood, collected 28 days after the second AZD1222 dose. The receptors shown here come from an adult who received the AZD1222 COVID-19 vaccine.

The chain uses TRBV14 and TRBJ2-1; no firm D call. Trimming stripped 2 bases from V and 13 bases from J, with 6 bases between. The CDR3 totals 10 residues. In germline, CDR1 is SGHDN, CDR2 FVKESK. CDR3 nucleotides: TGTGCCAGCAGCCAAAAGGAACAGTTCTTC. Its protein product is CASSQKEQFF.

This sequence joins TRBV4-1 and TRBJ1-3, with a possible D match to TRBD1 (6 bases). CDR3 size: 16 residues. Germline values: CDR1 MGHRA, CDR2 YSYEKL. Trimming stripped 2 bases from V and 0 bases from J, with 11 bases between. The CDR3 loop is CASSQPAGASGNTIYF. CDR3 sequence (DNA): TGCGCCAGCAGCCAACCAGCGGGGGCCTCTGGAAACACCATATATTTT.

The V call is TRBV11-2, the J call TRBJ2-5; 11 bases are shared with TRBD2. The ends lost 3 bases at V and 4 bases at J; junction bases unmatched: 1. The CDR3 contains 14 residues. Germline CDR1 reads SGHAT; CDR2 reads FQNNGV. The CDR3 region has the DNA TGTGCCAGCAGCTTGGGACTAGCGGCAGAGACCCAGTACTTC. Translated: CASSLGLAAETQYF.

The chain links TRBV5-1 to TRBJ2-5; no definite D call. CDR3 length: 16 residues. Trimming shortened V by 1 base and J by 4 bases, and 17 bases separated the two germline ends. Germline CDR1 and CDR2: SGHRS and YFSETQ. As DNA, the CDR3 is TGCGCCAGCAGCTTGATTTTTGCAGCCATGGGAGAGACCCAGTACTTC. It specifies CASSLIFAAMGETQYF.

The rearrangement joins TRBV5-5 to TRBJ2-6; TRBD2 agrees at 7 bases. V trimming: 1 base; J trimming: 4 bases; junction bases outside the gene matches: 8. The length of the CDR3 is 17 residues. CDR1 is SGHKS and CDR2 is YYEKEE in the germline V gene (reference sequence). The CDR3 DNA sequence: TGTGCCAGCAGCTTGAGGCGACGGGAGGTGGGGGCCAACGTCCTGACTTTC. It specifies CASSLRRREVGANVLTF. The full variable domain, in which reference TRBV5-5 and TRBJ2-6 provide the parts outside the CDR3, is DAGVTQSPTHLIKTRGQQVTLRCSPISGHKSVSWYQQVLGQGPQFIFQYYEKEERGRGNFPDRFSARQFPNYSSELNVNALLLGDSALYLCASSLRRREVGANVLTFGAGSRLTVL.

This chain joins TRBV7-9 and TRBJ2-7; maybe TRBD1 (6 bases). CDR1 SEHNR and CDR2 FQNEAQ come from the germline V gene (reference sequence). Trimming took 5 bases from V and 5 from J, leaving 16 bases between them. The CDR3 extends over 14 amino acids. CDR3 amino acids: CASSTRVAGDEQYF. The CDR3, as DNA: TGTGCCAGCAGCACCAGGGTTGCAGGGGACGAGCAGTACTTC.

The chain combines TRBV28 with TRBJ2-3; no clear D. Germline CDR1 reads MDHEN; CDR2 reads SYDVKM. V gave up 5 bases and J gave up 6 bases, with 18 bases separating them. The CDR3 consists of 15 residues. This CDR3 is CASSETLRVADTQYF. The CDR3, as DNA: TGTGCCAGCAGTGAAACCCTACGGGTGGCGGATACGCAGTATTTT.

The V gene is TRBV30, the J gene TRBJ1-1, with unresolved D. Germline V lookup: CDR1 GTSNPN, CDR2 SVGIG (reference sequence). CDR3 length: 11 amino acids. Trimming removed 0 bases at V and 7 bases at J, with 6 bases between. CDR3 amino acids: CAWSVSDEAFF. The CDR3 DNA is TGTGCCTGGAGTGTATCCGATGAAGCTTTCTTT.

This chain uses TRBV28 with TRBJ2-3, with D possibly being TRBD2 (5 bases). CDR1 is MDHEN and CDR2 is SYDVKM in the germline V gene. V gave up 5 bases and J gave up 7 bases, with 7 bases separating them. The CDR3 loop spans 11 amino acids. This CDR3 is CASSTGNTQYF. The CDR3 DNA reads TGTGCCAGCAGTACGGGAAATACGCAGTATTTT.

This rearrangement joins TRBV3-1 (or the pseudogene TRBV3-2) to TRBJ2-7; TRBD2 aligns across 13 bases. The CDR3 is made up of 17 amino acids. CDR1 is LGHDT and CDR2 is YNNKEL in the germline V gene (reference sequence). With V trimmed by 2 bases and J by 1 base, 5 bases remained unmatched. The CDR3 DNA reads TGTGCCAGCAGCCAACCTCCGGGACTAGCGGGATCCTACGAGCAGTACTTC. Its translation is CASSQPPGLAGSYEQYF.

The CDR3 reads CATRGPNTEAFF. CDR3 DNA: TGTGCCACCAGAGGCCCGAACACTGAAGCTTTCTTT. The chain carries TRBV24-1 and TRBJ1-1; D ambiguous. With 7 bases removed from V and 1 base from J, the gap between germline ends came to 6 bases. CDR1 and CDR2 from the germline V gene are KGHDR and SFDVKD. CDR3 length equals 12 residues.

The V and J genes are TRBV7-9 and TRBJ1-6; D gene unclear. Germline V CDR1 and CDR2: SEHNR, FQNEAQ (reference sequence). This CDR3 has 17 residues. Trimming took 8 bases from V and 0 from J, leaving 17 bases between them. CDR3 DNA: TGTGCCAGCCGGGGAGGCGATATCAGCTCCTATAATTCACCCCTCCACTTT. Encoded protein: CASRGGDISSYNSPLHF.

The table lists this clone with a few counts. The chain has TRBV12-3 or TRBV12-4 and TRBJ1-5; no firm D call. This CDR3 is built from 12 residues. Trimming cost V 1 base and J 5 bases, with 3 bases left between them. CDR3 protein: CASSLGDQPQHF. In nucleotides, the CDR3 is TGTGCCAGCAGTTTAGGGGATCAGCCCCAGCATTTT.

The rearrangement joins TRBV9 to TRBJ2-7; no clear D. The CDR3 totals 14 residues. Trimming removed 0 bases at V and 6 bases at J, with 13 bases between. The germline V gene has CDR1 SGDLS and CDR2 YYNGEE. CDR3 bases: TGTGCCAGCAGCGTAGGTAGTTTGAGGACCGAGCAGTACTTC. Protein: CASSVGSLRTEQYF.